This TCR beta chain was recovered during a study of blood T cell repertoires in COVID-19. Per the original methods: Amplification from reference gene primers served as the basis for estimated nucleated cell counts. Data came from immunoSEQ multiplex PCR; TCRdb stores just in-frame clones and leaves some out. V and J calls and clone size are given by that table; D and trimming were obtained from the DNA. Found here are some 17,000 clones, roughly 89% of them singletons; the top ten hold 3.5% to 5%. This CDR3 spans 15 amino acids. V was clipped by 3 bases and J by 6 bases, with 15 bases between them. Germline V gene lookup returns CDR1 MGHRA and CDR2 YSYEKL.

This TCR was sampled from a man aged 55 to 70 with active COVID-19. This rearrangement joins TRBV4-1 to TRBJ2-1; perhaps TRBD2 as D (7 bases). Sequencing used peripheral blood. The CDR3 sequence is CASSHWGGPGNEQFF. The CDR3 DNA reads as TGCGCCAGCAGCCACTGGGGGGGGCCCGGCAATGAGCAGTTCTTC.